The clone carrying this T cell receptor beta chain is labeled as medium-sized. Antigen: not known. The data derive from a study of HIV-infected children after antiretroviral therapy interruption. Findings and limits, study-wide: The CD45RA+ naive sort may contain some EMRA or stem memory cells.

Regarding treatment: PENTA 11 planned treatment interruption arm or continuous ART arm. A 3' RACE protocol on RNA, with unique molecular identifiers, produced the TCR library. In TCRdb, the 3' RACE reads were re-called with MiXCR into one record per CDR3 protein. Among around 16,000 distinct CDR3 sequences listed, about 3.4% were seen once. Trimming removed 4 bases at V and 4 bases at J, with 14 bases between. CDR3 length: 15 amino acids. V and J are TRBV12-3 or TRBV12-4 and TRBJ2-1; weak D call: TRBD2 (6 bases). The material was CD45RA+ CD4+ T cells from PBMCs, obtained from a donor given antiretroviral therapy, either interrupted or continuous. The subset denotes: naive CD4+ CD45RA+ CD45RO- T cells. This clonotype was obtained from a child aged 2-17 years with HIV. DNA of the CDR3: TGTGCCAGCAGTTGGGCGGGGCCTCTGTACAATGAGCAGTTCTTC. Translating gives CASSWAGPLYNEQFF.